This T cell receptor (beta chain) was documented in a study of blood T cell repertoires in COVID-19. Study background: Samples came from the United States, Italy and Spain, spanning acute and convalescent COVID-19. T cells, B-cell-depleted T cells, or PBMCs provided the cDNA or gDNA that served as material.

The CDR3 contains 15 residues. Trimming took 1 base from V and 6 from J, leaving 13 bases between them. Germline CDR1 is SGHAT and CDR2 is FQNNGV. The authors' processing: Quantification of nucleated cells was approximated via reference gene primer amplification. The data were produced by immunoSEQ multiplex PCR, yet TCRdb's version contains in-frame clones alone and is incomplete. V and J calls and clone size are those listed in that table; D and trimming were worked out from the DNA. The repertoire holds under 75,000 clones, about 86% seen once, with 28% in the top ten. Sample: peripheral blood. This chain uses TRBV11-2 with TRBJ2-1, with a tentative D call TRBD2 (5 bases). This receptor was obtained from a woman of 80 years or more with active or convalescent COVID-19. Written as DNA, the CDR3 is TGTGCCAGCAGCTTAGTCTCCCGGGATTTCAATGAGCAGTTCTTC. As protein: CASSLVSRDFNEQFF.